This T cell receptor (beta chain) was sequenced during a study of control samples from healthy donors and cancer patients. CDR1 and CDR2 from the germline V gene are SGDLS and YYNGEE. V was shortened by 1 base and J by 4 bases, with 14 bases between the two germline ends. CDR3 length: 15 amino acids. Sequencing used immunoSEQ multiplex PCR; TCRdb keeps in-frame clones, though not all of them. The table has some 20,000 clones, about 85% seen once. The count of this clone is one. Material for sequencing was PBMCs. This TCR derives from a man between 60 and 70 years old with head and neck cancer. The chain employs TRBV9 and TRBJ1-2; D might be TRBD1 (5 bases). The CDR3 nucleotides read TGTGCCAGCAGCGTATGGGGGAGCCCAATCTATGGCTACACCTTC. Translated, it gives CASSVWGSPIYGYTF.